This T cell receptor (beta chain) was captured by sequencing in a study of cytotoxic CD8 clonotypes in ibrutinib-treated CLL. In the study overall: Responses comprised about 25 partial and 2 complete; at median approximately 70 months, about 15 remained remitted and around twelve progressed. Average yields of around 230,000 productive templates and 80,000 to 95,000 productive rearrangements characterized the samples. Response material was collected after a median about 11 months of treatment, range 6 to 36.

The study's findings and limits: Public clonotypes (which were uncommon) either contracted or remained stable on treatment.

Some clones are missing from TCRdb's copy, which holds only in-frame ones; the method was immunoSEQ multiplex PCR. The sample lists roughly 53,000 clones, roughly 58% occurring once. As regards this clone: Its matching antigen is unknown.

The source was PBMCs, collected at disease progression, from a patient treated with ibrutinib. This receptor was identified in a human donor with chronic lymphocytic leukemia.

This CDR3 reads CASKVALSSYEQYF. CDR3 nucleotide sequence: TGTGCCAGCAAGGTAGCGCTGAGCTCCTACGAGCAGTACTTC. The chain couples TRBV6-5 to TRBJ2-7, with D perhaps TRBD2 (5 bases). The ends were cut back, 7 bases at V and 0 bases at J, with 13 bases in the middle. The CDR3 spans 14 residues. Germline CDR1 reads MNHEY; CDR2 reads SVGAGI.